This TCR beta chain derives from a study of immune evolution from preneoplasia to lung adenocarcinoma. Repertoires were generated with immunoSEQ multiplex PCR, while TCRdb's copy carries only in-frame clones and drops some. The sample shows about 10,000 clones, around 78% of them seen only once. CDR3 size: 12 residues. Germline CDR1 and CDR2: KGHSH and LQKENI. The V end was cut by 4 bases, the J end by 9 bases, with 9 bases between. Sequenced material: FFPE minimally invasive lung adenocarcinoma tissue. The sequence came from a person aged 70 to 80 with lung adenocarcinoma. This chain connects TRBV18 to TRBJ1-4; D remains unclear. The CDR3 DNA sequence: TGTGCCAGCTCACTGAAGGCCAAAAAACTGTTTTTT. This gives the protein CASSLKAKKLFF.